This passage covers 20 T cell receptor beta chains from one sample sequenced in a study of cytomegalovirus exposure and HLA in healthy donors. It was with 60 Vbeta and 13 Jbeta primers that the PCR ran. The assay was immunoSEQ multiplex PCR, and TCRdb's table has in-frame clones only and misses some. The table lists about 100,000 clones, about 75% of them singletons. Sequenced: PBMCs. The receptors shown here come from a male donor in good health and CMV-seropositive.

This chain's CDR3 is CASSSQGLANEKLFF. DNA of the CDR3: TGTGCCAGCAGCTCCCAGGGGTTGGCTAATGAAAAACTGTTTTTT. The rearrangement links TRBV5-6 to TRBJ1-4; a weak D match, TRBD1 (6 bases). V lost 3 bases to trimming and J lost 3 bases, with 12 bases between them. The CDR3 spans 15 residues. The V gene's germline CDR1 is SGHDT and CDR2 YYEEEE.

The rearrangement uses TRBV7-9 and TRBJ1-1; 8 nucleotides align to TRBD1. Germline V gene data show CDR1 as SEHNR and CDR2 as FQNEAQ (reference sequence). The J segment lost 1 base and the V segment lost 5 bases, leaving 3 bases of the junction unmatched. The CDR3 has 14 amino acids. CDR3 bases: TGTGCCAGCAGCCCGGGACAGGAGAACACTGAAGCTTTCTTT. This codes for CASSPGQENTEAFF. Full variable domain (outside the CDR3, taken from reference TRBV7-9 and TRBJ1-1): DTGVSQNPRHKITKRGQNVTFRCDPISEHNRLYWYRQTLGQGPEFLTYFQNEAQLEKSRLLSDRFSAERPKGSFSTLEIQRTEQGDSAMYLCASSPGQENTEAFFGQGTRLTVV.

This chain joins TRBV7-9 and TRBJ1-4, with TRBD1 matching over 8 bases. The CDR3 length is 14 residues. J gave up 10 bases and V 7 bases, and 11 bases lay outside the gene matches. Germline lookup yields CDR1 SEHNR and CDR2 FQNEAQ (reference sequence). CDR3 loop: CASTQDRALGKLFF. CDR3 bases: TGTGCCAGCACCCAGGACAGGGCACTAGGAAAACTGTTTTTT.

The V gene is TRBV7-9, the J gene TRBJ1-2; maybe TRBD1 (6 bases). CDR1 SEHNR and CDR2 FQNEAQ come from the germline V gene (reference sequence). Trimming shortened V by 5 bases and J by 6 bases, and 13 bases separated the two germline ends. The CDR3 is 13 amino acids. CDR3 sequence (DNA): TGTGCCAGCAGCCAAACAGGGTTCGATGGCTACACCTTC. It yields the protein CASSQTGFDGYTF.

As to this clone: Germline and junction disagree at one end, which may indicate a read error. V is TRBV18 and J is TRBJ2-7; 15 positions agree with TRBD2. This CDR3 spans 17 amino acids. Looked up from germline, CDR1 is KGHSH and CDR2 is LQKENI. The CDR3 nucleotides are TGTGCCAGCTCCCCACGGACTAGCGGGGGGGGTCAAGGAAGTAAGTACTTC. The encoded protein is CASSPRTSGGGQGSKYF.

This clone turned up a few times. This sequence joins TRBV19 and TRBJ1-1; D ambiguous. The CDR3 has 12 residues. Trimming shortened V by 1 base and J by 10 bases, and 10 bases separated the two germline ends. CDR1 is LNHDA, CDR2 SQIVND, per germline (reference sequence). The CDR3 loop is CASSIGGPGAFF. In nucleotides, the CDR3 is TGTGCCAGTAGTATAGGTGGTCCAGGAGCTTTCTTT.

The genes are TRBV30 and TRBJ1-3; a possible D gene is TRBD1 (5 bases). This CDR3 contains 12 residues. Germline V gene data show CDR1 as GTSNPN and CDR2 as SVGIG (reference sequence). V gave up 2 bases and J gave up 7 bases, with 9 bases separating them. The CDR3 sequence is CAWSPNRNTIYF. The CDR3 coding sequence is TGTGCCTGGAGTCCGAACAGGAACACCATATATTTT.

This clone has a single count. This CDR3 reads CASIRVARDTEAFF. The CDR3 region has the DNA TGTGCCAGCATCCGAGTCGCCAGGGACACTGAAGCTTTCTTT. This chain connects TRBV5-6 to TRBJ1-1, with D possibly TRBD1 on 5 matching bases. The ends were cut back, 6 bases at V and 3 bases at J, with 15 bases in the middle. Germline assignment: CDR1 SGHDT and CDR2 YYEEEE. The CDR3 spans 14 residues. Complete variable domain (other parts from reference TRBV5-6 and TRBJ1-1): DAGVTQSPTHLIKTRGQQVTLRCSPKSGHDTVSWYQQALGQGPQFIFQYYEEEERQRGNFPDRFSGHQFPNYSSELNVNALLLGDSALYLCASIRVARDTEAFFGQGTRLTVV.

CDR3 coding DNA: TGTGCCAGCAGCGTGGGACAGGGCTCCGAAAAACTGTTTTTT. Protein product: CASSVGQGSEKLFF. The gene calls are TRBV9 and TRBJ1-4; 9 bases align to TRBD1. CDR1 is SGDLS and CDR2 is YYNGEE in the germline V gene. The CDR3 totals 14 residues. J was trimmed by 8 bases and V by 2 bases; bases with no gene match: 4. Drawing the rest from reference TRBV9 and TRBJ1-4, the complete variable domain is DSGVTQTPKHLITATGQRVTLRCSPRSGDLSVYWYQQSLDQGLQFLIQYYNGEERAKGNILERFSAQQFPDLHSELNLSSLELGDSALYFCASSVGQGSEKLFFGSGTQLSVL.

The chain links TRBV5-1 to TRBJ2-7; TRBD2 aligns across 11 bases. Per the germline V gene, CDR1 is SGHRS and CDR2 is YFSETQ. The CDR3 totals 16 residues. V gave up 4 bases and J gave up 3 bases; unmatched junction bases: 9. CDR3 nucleotides: TGCGCCAGCAGCGCGAAAAGGGGACTAGCGGACTACGAGCAGTACTTC. This codes for CASSAKRGLADYEQYF.

This clone turned up a few times. The chain recombines TRBV15 with TRBJ2-1, with 8 bases aligning to TRBD1. The V gene's germline CDR1 is LNHNV and CDR2 YYDKDF (reference sequence). The CDR3 extends over 17 amino acids. V was pared by 0 bases and J by 7 bases, with 11 bases of the junction left unmatched. CDR3: CATSRDQAGGAHNEQFF. The CDR3 bases are TGTGCCACCAGCAGAGATCAGGCAGGGGGCGCCCATAATGAGCAGTTCTTC.

The CDR3 DNA sequence: TGTGCCAGCAGTGCCACCCGGACAGTGGGGCCTGTGGCGGGCTACACCTTC. Translated: CASSATRTVGPVAGYTF. The J gene is TRBJ1-2, the V gene TRBV2; D might be TRBD1 (6 bases). CDR1 and CDR2 (germline): SNHLY, FYNNEI. This CDR3 has 17 amino acids. Trimming cost V 4 bases and J 8 bases, with 26 bases left between them.

The J gene is TRBJ2-5, the V gene TRBV6-5, with 7 bases identical to TRBD1. This CDR3 is 14 amino acids long. Trimming removed 6 bases from V and 0 bases from J; junction bases left unmatched: 4. Germline values: CDR1 MNHEY, CDR2 SVGAGI. The DNA for the CDR3 is TGTGCCAGCAGCAGGGGACAGAACCAAGAGACCCAGTACTTC. This gives the protein CASSRGQNQETQYF.

The chain carries TRBV6-4 and TRBJ1-2, with 8 bases that match TRBD1. V lost 0 bases to trimming and J lost 3 bases; unmatched junction nucleotides: 0. The CDR3 is 14 amino acids. Germline V gives CDR1 MRHNA, CDR2 SNTAGT. The CDR3 region has the DNA TGTGCCAGCAGTGACTCGGACAGGGACTATGGCTACACCTTC. It encodes CASSDSDRDYGYTF.

The chain has TRBV7-2 and TRBJ2-7, with 9 bases fitting TRBD2. The CDR3 loop spans 16 amino acids. Germline CDR1 is SGHTA and CDR2 is FQGNSA. The V gene end was trimmed by 5 bases and the J gene end by 1 base; junction bases not matched to a gene: 9. Here the CDR3 reads CASSRVASGGSYEQYF. In nucleotides, the CDR3 is TGTGCCAGCAGCCGAGTTGCCAGCGGGGGGTCCTACGAGCAGTACTTC. Supplemented by reference TRBV7-2 and TRBJ2-7, the full variable domain reads GAGVSQSPSNKVTEKGKDVELRCDPISGHTALYWYRQSLGQGLEFLIYFQGNSAPDKSGLPSDRFSAERTGGSVSTLTIQRTQQEDSAVYLCASSRVASGGSYEQYFGPGTRLTVT.

The V and J genes are TRBV13 and TRBJ1-1; D is possibly TRBD1 (6 bases). Deletions cut 6 bases from V and 2 bases from J, with 13 bases between. Germline loops: CDR1 PRHDT, CDR2 FYEKMQ (reference sequence). The CDR3 loop spans 14 amino acids. The CDR3 reads CASSRKQGNTEAFF. DNA for the CDR3: TGTGCCAGCAGTCGTAAACAGGGAAACACTGAAGCTTTCTTT.

The chain is built from TRBV11-2 and TRBJ1-2, with 7 bases matching TRBD1. Germline CDR1 reads SGHAT; CDR2 reads FQNNGV. This CDR3 spans 16 amino acids. Trimming cost V 2 bases and J 6 bases; bases outside gene matches: 12. This CDR3 is CASSLSRGGRGNGYTF. The DNA of the CDR3 is TGTGCCAGCAGCTTATCCCGAGGTGGCAGGGGGAATGGCTACACCTTC.

V gene TRBV28 combines with J gene TRBJ2-7, with D tentatively TRBD1 (6 bases). The CDR3 runs to 12 residues. CDR1 and CDR2 (germline): MDHEN, SYDVKM. Trimming removed 6 bases from V and 7 bases from J, with 13 bases in between. The CDR3 here is CASRRTGREQYF. The CDR3 DNA reads as TGTGCCAGCAGACGCACAGGGAGAGAGCAGTACTTC.

There are a few counts of this clone. CDR3 protein: CASSQTYWRPQHF. CDR3 nucleotides: TGCGCCAGCAGCCAAACGTATTGGAGGCCCCAGCATTTT. V gene TRBV4-1 combines with J gene TRBJ1-5; D is unresolved. The germline V and J ends were trimmed by 2 bases and 9 bases, with 11 bases remaining between them. In germline, CDR1 is MGHRA, CDR2 YSYEKL. The CDR3 spans 13 residues.

The rearrangement joins TRBV18 to TRBJ1-3, with 7 bases fitting TRBD1. V lost 6 bases and J lost 0; bases outside the gene matches: 5. The CDR3 consists of 15 residues. Germline CDR1 and CDR2: KGHSH and LQKENI. DNA of the CDR3: TGTGCCAGCTCTCTGGACAGGTCCTCTGGAAACACCATATATTTT. Encoded protein: CASSLDRSSGNTIYF.